The rows below give T cell receptor beta chains drawn from one sample of a study of regulatory T cells in long-lasting Graves disease. TCRdb itself ran the multiplex PCR reads through MiXCR, one entry per CDR3 protein. This repertoire shows approximately 470,000 distinct CDR3 sequences, less than 25% found once; its top ten account for about 7.8%. The specimen was peripheral blood mononuclear cells (PBMCs), collected when the disease was refractory, from a patient treated with antithyroid drugs. The receptor source for this set is a female donor with Graves disease. CDR3s include the opening cysteine and the closing phenylalanine or tryptophan. Each record gives: J gene, D gene, V gene, clone size, CDR3 DNA, CDR3 protein. D genes are given only for firm matches. Some rows have no size entry. The others give once, few or many, or a class for an expanded clone.

>TRBJ2-5|TRBD2|TRBV7-2|few
TGTGCCAGCAGCGTAACCGGGACTAGCGTGCAAGAGACCCAGTACTTC
CASSVTGTSVQETQYF
>TRBJ2-7|.|TRBV12-3/TRBV12-4|once
TGTGCCAGCAGGGGCGGGTTCTCCTACGAGCAGTACTTC
CASRGGFSYEQYF
>TRBJ1-2|.|TRBV29-1|few
TGCAGCGTTGATAGTGTAGTAGGAAGTAGTGGCTACACCTTC
CSVDSVVGSSGYTF
>TRBJ2-5|.|TRBV12-3/TRBV12-4|many
TGTGCCAGCAGTTTAATCGGGATTCGAGAGACCCAGTACTTC
CASSLIGIRETQYF
>TRBJ1-4|.|TRBV15|few
TGTGCCACCAGCAGAGACGGGGGGCAGGAAAAACTGTTTTTT
CATSRDGGQEKLFF
>TRBJ2-6|.|TRBV7-8|few
TGTGCCAGCAGCTTCTCAGGAAGGGGGAGCAGGGCCAACGTCCTGACTTTC
CASSFSGRGSRANVLTF
>TRBJ2-3|.|TRBV12-3/TRBV12-4|.
TGTGCCAGCAGCTTAAGAGGGACCACAGATACGCAGTATTTT
CASSLRGTTDTQYF
>TRBJ2-1|TRBD2|TRBV12-3/TRBV12-4|.
TGTGCCAGCAGTTTCACCGCGGGAGGGCCCTACAATGAGCAGTTCTTC
CASSFTAGGPYNEQFF
>TRBJ2-2|TRBD2|TRBV7-7|.
TGTGCTAGCAGCTCCTCTACCGGGGGGAGCGGGGAGCTGTTTTTT
CASSSSTGGSGELFF
>TRBJ2-7|TRBD1|TRBV7-9|many
TGTGCCAGCAGCATCCGGACAGGGAGCTCCTACGAGCAGTACTTC
CASSIRTGSSYEQYF
>TRBJ2-7|TRBD2|TRBV7-9|few
TGTGCCAGCACCTTCCGGGGGGTCTACGAGCAGTACTTC
CASTFRGVYEQYF
>TRBJ2-4|.|TRBV6-1|.
TGTGCCAGCAACTACCCGACAGACATTCAGTACTTC
CASNYPTDIQYF
>TRBJ2-2|TRBD2|TRBV27|many
TGTGCCAGCAGTGAGCTAGCGGGAGGAGGCGGGGAGCTGTTTTTT
CASSELAGGGGELFF
>TRBJ1-1|TRBD1|TRBV24-1|.
TGTGCCACCAGTGGGAGGGGGCAGAACACTGAAGCTTTCTTT
CATSGRGQNTEAFF
>TRBJ1-2|TRBD1|TRBV19|.
TGTGCCAGTAAGAGGACAGGGGGCGGTGATGGCTACACCTTC
CASKRTGGGDGYTF
>TRBJ2-1|.|TRBV11-2|.
TGTGCCAGCAGCGTAGGGGGGAATGAGCAGTTCTTC
CASSVGGNEQFF
>TRBJ2-7|.|TRBV28|few
TGTGCCAGCAGTTTAAGTTTTTCGGTCGTACGATCCTACGAGCAGTACTTC
CASSLSFSVVRSYEQYF
>TRBJ2-7|.|TRBV27|.
TGTGCCAGCAGTTTAACGGTGGAGGCTTCCTACGAGCAGTACTTC
CASSLTVEASYEQYF
>TRBJ1-2|.|TRBV3-1|many
TGTGCCAGCAGCCAAACCTTCGGGGATGGCTACACCTTC
CASSQTFGDGYTF
>TRBJ2-2|TRBD1|TRBV6-2/TRBV6-3|.
TGTGCCTCCGACCCCAGGGGGCGGAACACCGGGGAGCTGTTTTTT
CASDPRGRNTGELFF
>TRBJ1-1|TRBD1|TRBV12-5|many
TGTGCTAGTGGTTTTAACAGGGGGGTAGGCACTGAAGCTTTCTTT
CASGFNRGVGTEAFF
>TRBJ2-5|.|TRBV12-3/TRBV12-4|many
TGTGCCAGCAAAAGGGAGCTACACCAAGAGACCCAGTACTTC
CASKRELHQETQYF
>TRBJ2-2|TRBD2|TRBV12-5|.
TGTGCTAGTGGTTTGGAATTAGCGGGAGGCACCGGGGAGCTGTTTTTT
CASGLELAGGTGELFF
>TRBJ1-2|.|TRBV5-6|.
TGTGCCAGCAGCTTGGGGGACACGAGATTAGCTAACTATGGCTACACCTTC
CASSLGDTRLANYGYTF
>TRBJ2-6|.|TRBV27|few
TGTGCCAGCAGTTTACAGCTAGTAGGGGCCAACGTCCTGACTTTC
CASSLQLVGANVLTF
>TRBJ1-2|.|TRBV12-3/TRBV12-4|many
TGTGCCAGCAGTTTAGGCAGGATACCCAACTATGGCTACACCTTC
CASSLGRIPNYGYTF
>TRBJ2-7|.|TRBV3-1|few
TGTGCCAGCAGCCTAGGATGGTACGAGCAGTACTTC
CASSLGWYEQYF
>TRBJ2-3|TRBD2|TRBV2|.
TGTGCCAGCAGTGAATCGCCTAGCGGGAGCACAGATACGCAGTATTTT
CASSESPSGSTDTQYF
>TRBJ2-2|.|TRBV14|few
TGTGCCAGCAGCATGTGGAGAAGCACCGGGGAGCTGTTTTTT
CASSMWRSTGELFF
>TRBJ1-1|.|TRBV9|many
TGTGCCAGCGCTGAAGCTTTCTTT
CASAEAFF
>TRBJ2-7|.|TRBV11-2|few
TGTGCCAGCAGCTTAATAGCGGTGATTACCTACGAGCAGTACTTC
CASSLIAVITYEQYF
>TRBJ2-4|.|TRBV7-2|.
TGTGCCAGCAGCCCACTGGGGACACTGCCACTAGCCAAAAACATTCAGTACTTC
CASSPLGTLPLAKNIQYF
>TRBJ2-5|.|TRBV19|.
TGTGCCAGTAGTCTTCTCAATTCAGAGGAGACCCAGTACTTC
CASSLLNSEETQYF
>TRBJ2-7|.|TRBV28|many
TGTGCCAGCAGTTTCGGGAGACCCAACCTCGCCTCCGAGCAGTACTTC
CASSFGRPNLASEQYF
>TRBJ1-2|TRBD1|TRBV7-9|many
TGTGCCAGCAGCCTTGGGAAGACAGGGGGATATGGCTACACCTTC
CASSLGKTGGYGYTF
>TRBJ2-7|TRBD1|TRBV7-9|many
TGTGCCAGCAGGCAATGGACAGGTACGCCCTACGAGCAGTACTTC
CASRQWTGTPYEQYF
>TRBJ2-2|TRBD1|TRBV29-1|few
TGCAGCGTTGCTGACAGGGGAATCACCGGGGAGCTGTTTTTT
CSVADRGITGELFF
>TRBJ2-5|.|TRBV30|.
TGTGCCTGGAACCTAGGAGGGGGTCGGGAGACCCAGTACTTC
CAWNLGGGRETQYF
>TRBJ2-3|.|TRBV20-1|.
TGCAGTGCTAGTTTTCGCACAGATACGCAGTATTTT
CSASFRTDTQYF
>TRBJ1-6|TRBD1|TRBV28|many
TGTGCCAGCAGTTTGGGGCCGGACAGGGGGCTTAATTCACCCCTCCACTTT
CASSLGPDRGLNSPLHF
>TRBJ1-5|TRBD1|TRBV28|many
TGTGCCAGCAGCACAAGACAGGGGGTTGAGAATCAGCCCCAGCATTTT
CASSTRQGVENQPQHF
>TRBJ2-2|TRBD2|TRBV6-5|few
TGTGCCAGCAGTTACTCGTTATCTAGCGGGAGCTACACCGGGGAGCTGTTTTTT
CASSYSLSSGSYTGELFF
>TRBJ1-2|.|TRBV20-1|few
TGCAGTGCTAGAGCTGTACCGGAGTACAGCGGCTATGGCTACACCTTC
CSARAVPEYSGYGYTF
>TRBJ2-2|.|TRBV2|.
TGTGCCAGCAGTGGTGACCCCAGGCCGCCCGGGGAGCTGTTTTTT
CASSGDPRPPGELFF
>TRBJ2-2|TRBD2|TRBV20-1|.
TGCAGTGCTAGAATAGGGACTAGTGCCGGGGAGCTGTTTTTT
CSARIGTSAGELFF
>TRBJ1-2|.|TRBV7-8|many
TGTGCCAGCAGCTTCGAGGGGAACTATGGCTACACCTTC
CASSFEGNYGYTF
>TRBJ2-7|TRBD1|TRBV20-1|.
TGCAGTGCTAGAGATTCGATAGGTTGGGGACAGGGCTACGAGCAGTACTTC
CSARDSIGWGQGYEQYF
>TRBJ2-1|TRBD2|TRBV12-3/TRBV12-4|.
TGTGCCAGCAGAGTAGCGGGAAGTTACAATGAGCAGTTCTTC
CASRVAGSYNEQFF
>TRBJ2-7|TRBD2|TRBV4-1|.
TGCGCCAGCAGCCAAGAGGCGACTAGCGGGAGAGGCGAGCAGTACTTC
CASSQEATSGRGEQYF
>TRBJ1-2|.|TRBV9|.
TGTGCCAGCAGCGTTCAGGGGCACTATGGCTACACCTTC
CASSVQGHYGYTF
>TRBJ2-3|TRBD2|TRBV30|.
TGTGCCTGGAGTGTGGGAGGGAGCACAGATACGCAGTATTTT
CAWSVGGSTDTQYF
>TRBJ2-5|.|TRBV28|many
TGTGCCAGCAGTTTGGGATTAAGGTCGGAGACCCAGTACTTC
CASSLGLRSETQYF
>TRBJ1-1|TRBD1|TRBV10-3|few
TGTGCCATCACTGATCTGGGACAGGCGCTAGGTCCTTTCTTT
CAITDLGQALGPFF
>TRBJ2-7|TRBD1|TRBV5-5|few
TGTGCCAGCAGCTCGACAGGGGGGCAGTACTTC
CASSSTGGQYF